The 15 T cell receptor beta chains given below trace back to one sample, sequenced in a study of metastatic and nonmetastatic thyroid tumors. TCRdb reprocessed the PCR reads using MiXCR. The sample carries roughly 14,000 clones, 30% to 40% recorded once. All patients were untreated before thyroid surgery. Source material: blood. These receptors originate from a female donor with papillary thyroid cancer or a benign thyroid nodule (not recorded which). Some clones in this sample may be carry-over from other donors' samples.

DNA for the CDR3: TGTGCCACCAGTGATTCCGGGGTGTTGGGACAGGGCTACTCTGGGGCCAACGTCCTGACTTTC. This gives the protein CATSDSGVLGQGYSGANVLTF. The chain recombines TRBV24-1 with TRBJ2-6; 9 nucleotides align to TRBD1. After removal of 2 bases from V and 0 bases from J, the junction contained 13 bases not matched to a gene. Germline assignment: CDR1 KGHDR and CDR2 SFDVKD. This CDR3 comprises 21 residues.

V and J are TRBV3-1 and TRBJ1-6; 9 nucleotides match TRBD1. V lost 4 bases, J lost 8 bases, and 6 bases stayed unmatched. The germline V gene has CDR1 LGHDT and CDR2 YNNKEL (reference sequence). The CDR3 extends over 15 amino acids. In DNA form, the CDR3 reads TGTGCCAGCAGCCGGGACAGGGACGGGTATTCACCCCTCCACTTT. It encodes CASSRDRDGYSPLHF.

This clone was detected many times. The CDR3 loop reads CSVARTGTYEQYF. CDR3 sequence (DNA): TGCAGTGTTGCCCGGACAGGAACCTACGAGCAGTACTTC. The chain recombines TRBV20-1 with TRBJ2-7, with 7 bases matching TRBD1. The J segment lost 2 bases and the V segment lost 7 bases, leaving 8 bases of the junction unmatched. The CDR3 has 13 amino acids. CDR1 is DFQATT and CDR2 is SNEGSKA in the germline V gene (reference sequence).

DNA of the CDR3: TGTGCCAGCAGTCTTGTAGGTACGACCGGGGAGCTGTTTTTT. Translating gives CASSLVGTTGELFF. The chain carries TRBV12-3 or TRBV12-4 and TRBJ2-2; D is unclear. Trimming left V 5 bases short and J 5 bases short, with 12 bases between. The CDR3 totals 14 residues.

Note on this clone: The junction shows a germline mismatch at one end, possibly a read error. The chain is built from TRBV6-2 or TRBV6-3 and TRBJ2-2, with D unresolved. The CDR3 is 18 residues long. CDR1 MNHEY and CDR2 SVGEGT come from the germline V gene. The CDR3 sequence is CASSYSGMAGVTTWELFF. The CDR3 DNA sequence: TGTGCCAGCAGTTACTCGGGTATGGCAGGTGTAACCACCTGGGAGCTGTTTTTT.

This chain connects TRBV30 to TRBJ2-2; D is ambiguous. The length of the CDR3 is 12 residues. Trimming shortened V by 3 bases and J by 1 base, and 3 bases separated the two germline ends. CDR1 is GTSNPN, CDR2 SVGIG, per germline (reference sequence). CDR3 nucleotides: TGTGCCTGGAGCGGGAACACCGGGGAGCTGTTTTTT. It translates to CAWSGNTGELFF. Using reference TRBV30 and TRBJ2-2 for the parts outside the CDR3, the full variable domain is SQTIHQWPATLVQPVGSPLSLECTVEGTSNPNLYWYRQAAGRGLQLLFYSVGIGQISSEVPQNLSASRPQDRQFILSSKKLLLSDSGFYLCAWSGNTGELFFGEGSRLTVL.

This clone is termed medium-sized. V and J are TRBV12-3 or TRBV12-4 and TRBJ1-2, with D uncertain. CDR3 size: 12 residues. Trimming shortened V by 6 bases and J by 6 bases, and 11 bases separated the two germline ends. CDR3 sequence (DNA): TGTGCCAGCAGCCCACGACCCGATGGCTACACCTTC. Translating it yields CASSPRPDGYTF.

This clone has ten or more counts. The V gene is TRBV18, the J gene TRBJ2-5; TRBD2 aligns across 8 bases. V was pared by 3 bases and J by 1 base, with 4 bases of the junction left unmatched. This CDR3 region has 15 residues. Germline V gene data show CDR1 as KGHSH and CDR2 as LQKENI. The CDR3 sequence: CASSPRTSSQETQYF. The DNA of the CDR3 is TGTGCCAGCTCACCCCGGACTAGCAGCCAAGAGACCCAGTACTTC. Drawing the rest from reference TRBV18 and TRBJ2-5, the complete variable domain is NAGVMQNPRHLVRRRGQEARLRCSPMKGHSHVYWYRQLPEEGLKFMVYLQKENIIDESGMPKERFSAEFPKEGPSILRIQQVVRGDSAAYFCASSPRTSSQETQYFGPGTRLLVL.

By sample fraction, this clone is medium-sized (0.01 to 0.1%). The V and J genes are TRBV11-2 and TRBJ2-7; TRBD2 aligns across 13 bases. The CDR3 sequence is 16 residues long. The germline V gene encodes CDR1 SGHAT and CDR2 FQNNGV. V was pared by 2 bases and J by 4 bases, with 5 bases of the junction left unmatched. In DNA form, the CDR3 reads TGTGCCAGCAGCTTATGGACTAGCGGGGGTTTATACGAGCAGTACTTC. Residues: CASSLWTSGGLYEQYF.

The CDR3 here is CASSLSAGHTDTQYF. CDR3 bases: TGTGCCAGCAGTTTATCGGCGGGGCACACAGATACGCAGTATTTT. The rearrangement uses TRBV28 and TRBJ2-3; possible D gene TRBD2, 6 bases. CDR1 and CDR2 from the germline V gene are MDHEN and SYDVKM. This CDR3 is 15 amino acids long. V lost 1 base and J lost 2, with 10 bases in between.

This clone has ten or more counts. The identical CDR3 is also encoded by other nucleotide sequences in the sample. The chain has TRBV5-5 and TRBJ1-5, with TRBD1 as a possible D gene (5 bases). CDR3 length: 13 residues. Trimming left V 2 bases short and J 6 bases short, with 9 bases between. The germline gives CDR1 SGHKS, CDR2 YYEKEE (reference sequence). CDR3 protein: CASSFGGGQPQHF. CDR3 DNA: TGTGCCAGCAGCTTCGGGGGGGGTCAGCCCCAGCATTTT.

This clone was recorded at least ten times. The V gene is TRBV10-3, the J gene TRBJ2-3, with 7 bases lining up with TRBD2. Germline V gives CDR1 ENHRY, CDR2 SYGVKD. Trimming took 6 bases from V and 0 from J; bases not matched to a gene: 6. This CDR3 has 15 residues. In nucleotides, the CDR3 is TGTGCCATCAGCGGGGGGAGAACTAGCACAGATACGCAGTATTTT. It codes for CAISGGRTSTDTQYF.

This clone has at least ten counts. This specimen includes other DNA sequences encoding the same CDR3. The V gene is TRBV28, the J gene TRBJ2-3, with TRBD2 matching over 10 bases. This CDR3 is built from 16 residues. In germline, CDR1 is MDHEN, CDR2 SYDVKM. V was pared by 7 bases and J by 5 bases, with 12 bases of the junction left unmatched. For the CDR3, the DNA is TGTGCCAGCACTACAGCGGGGGGGCCCGATATAGATACGCAGTATTTT. It is translated as CASTTAGGPDIDTQYF.

This chain uses TRBV20-1 with TRBJ1-5; a possible D gene is TRBD1 (6 bases). Germline CDR1 is DFQATT and CDR2 is SNEGSKA (reference sequence). V gave up 3 bases and J gave up 0 bases, with 12 bases separating them. The CDR3 totals 15 residues. CDR3 amino acids: CSASGGPNSNQPQHF. The CDR3 DNA reads TGCAGTGCTAGCGGGGGGCCTAATAGCAATCAGCCCCAGCATTTT.

This clone has at least ten counts. The rearrangement uses TRBV19 and TRBJ2-3; 7 positions agree with TRBD2. V trimming: 0 bases; J trimming: 0 bases; junction bases outside the gene matches: 6. CDR1 LNHDA and CDR2 SQIVND come from the germline V gene (reference sequence). This CDR3 is built from 17 residues. DNA of the CDR3: TGTGCCAGTAGTATAGATCATGGCGGGGGTAGCACAGATACGCAGTATTTT. Amino acids: CASSIDHGGGSTDTQYF.